Shown below are 29 T cell receptor beta chains from a single sample sequenced in a study of T cell changes during pregnancy in multiple sclerosis. TCRdb's copy holds only in-frame clones and misses some; the assay was immunoSEQ multiplex PCR. The table lists about 40,000 clones, approximately 90% of them singletons, with 0.45% to 0.65% in the top ten. The sequences come from CD4+ T cells from peripheral blood mononuclear cells, collected in the first trimester of pregnancy. The receptors come from a female donor with multiple sclerosis, enrolled in a pregnancy study.

The J gene is TRBJ2-1, the V gene TRBV5-4, with TRBD2 matching over 10 bases. CDR1 and CDR2 (germline): SGHNT, YYREEE (reference sequence). V lost 4 bases and J lost 8; bases outside the gene matches: 15. The CDR3 is 17 residues long. CDR3 residues: CASSQSIFLAGGDEQFF. The CDR3 DNA reads as TGTGCCAGCAGCCAATCCATCTTCTTAGCGGGAGGCGATGAGCAGTTCTTC. Variable domain in full (rest from reference TRBV5-4 and TRBJ2-1): ETGVTQSPTHLIKTRGQQVTLRCSSQSGHNTVSWYQQALGQGPQFIFQYYREEENGRGNFPPRFSGLQFPNYSSELNVNALELDDSALYLCASSQSIFLAGGDEQFFGPGTRLTVL.

J is TRBJ2-7 and V is TRBV7-9; D may be TRBD2 (6 bases). The V gene's germline CDR1 is SEHNR and CDR2 FQNEAQ (reference sequence). The CDR3 runs to 14 residues. V was trimmed by 6 bases and J by 3 bases, leaving 15 bases between them. The CDR3 region has the DNA TGTGCCAGCAGGCCGGCGGGGCCCAACTACGAGCAGTACTTC. Amino acid sequence: CASRPAGPNYEQYF.

The chain couples TRBV7-2 to TRBJ2-3, with 8 bases lining up with TRBD1. The CDR3 covers 15 residues. The ends lost 4 bases at V and 1 base at J; junction bases unmatched: 4. Germline-derived CDR1 and CDR2 are SGHTA and FQGNSA. In DNA, the CDR3 is TGTGCCAGCAGCTCCACGGGACAGGGCACAGATACGCAGTATTTT. Amino acids: CASSSTGQGTDTQYF.

This chain joins TRBV6-7 and TRBJ1-2; D is perhaps TRBD1 (5 bases). TRBV6-7 belongs to the ORF category, with a function that is uncertain. This CDR3 comprises 9 residues. The CDR3 DNA is TGTGCGCGGGGGGATGGCTACACCTTC. It encodes CARGDGYTF.

The V and J genes are TRBV30 and TRBJ1-4, with TRBD1 identical over 7 bases. CDR1 and CDR2 from the germline V gene are GTSNPN and SVGIG (reference sequence). CDR3 size: 14 residues. V lost 1 base to trimming and J lost 8 bases; unmatched junction nucleotides: 7. The CDR3 reads CAWSGRQGQEKLFF. CDR3 coding DNA: TGTGCCTGGAGTGGGCGACAGGGTCAGGAAAAACTGTTTTTT.

This clone was detected ten times or more. The rearrangement links TRBV10-1 to TRBJ2-1; perhaps TRBD2 as D (6 bases). V shed 2 bases and J shed 7 bases, with 15 bases lying between them. The length of the CDR3 is 15 residues. CDR1 and CDR2 from the germline V gene are WNHNN and SYGVQD (reference sequence). The CDR3 spells CASSENLDGGNEQFF. The DNA for the CDR3 is TGCGCCAGCAGTGAGAACCTAGACGGAGGGAATGAGCAGTTCTTC.

Turning to this clone: Different DNA sequences within this sample yield the same CDR3. The chain recombines TRBV7-2 with TRBJ1-2; D is perhaps TRBD1 (5 bases). Germline V gene lookup returns CDR1 SGHTA and CDR2 FQGNSA. Trimming shortened V by 1 base and J by 8 bases, and 11 bases separated the two germline ends. The CDR3 extends over 13 amino acids. CDR3 nucleotide sequence: TGTGCCAGCAGCTTAGGGCAGGGAAGAGGCTACACCTTC. Translating it yields CASSLGQGRGYTF.

Only one count was recorded for this clone. The CDR3 reads CASRAPGTGGDGYTF. CDR3 nucleotides: TGTGCCAGCAGAGCCCCCGGGACAGGGGGCGATGGCTACACCTTC. The chain has TRBV6-6 and TRBJ1-2; 12 nucleotides agree with TRBD1. V shed 6 bases, J shed 6 bases, and the junction held 8 bases outside the gene matches. The V gene's germline CDR1 is MNHNY and CDR2 SVGAGI (reference sequence). The CDR3 contains 15 residues.

V and J are TRBV5-6 and TRBJ2-3; D not certain. The CDR3 contains 14 residues. Trimming stripped 0 bases from V and 1 base from J, with 6 bases between. Germline V gene data show CDR1 as SGHDT and CDR2 as YYEEEE. The CDR3 nucleotides are TGTGCCAGCAGCTTGGGGGCCCGCACAGATACGCAGTATTTT. Translated: CASSLGARTDTQYF.

The V gene is TRBV20-1, the J gene TRBJ1-2; a weak D match, TRBD1 (5 bases). The germline gives CDR1 DFQATT, CDR2 SNEGSKA (reference sequence). The CDR3 is 11 residues long. V was trimmed by 4 bases and J by 7 bases, leaving 10 bases between them. CDR3 protein: CSANSGFGYTF. The CDR3, as DNA: TGCAGTGCTAACTCAGGGTTTGGCTACACCTTC.

The rearrangement uses TRBV7-8 and TRBJ1-1; D uncertain. The germline CDR1 and CDR2 sequences are SGHVS and FQNEAQ. Trimming pared 1 base from V and 5 bases from J, leaving 11 bases between. The CDR3 has 14 amino acids. CDR3 in DNA: TGTGCCAGCAGCTTAGTTTTCGGTCGAACTGAAGCTTTCTTT. Protein sequence: CASSLVFGRTEAFF.

The chain is built from TRBV5-1 and TRBJ2-7; D is possibly TRBD1 (5 bases). The V end was cut by 4 bases, the J end by 2 bases, with 13 bases between. The CDR3 is 14 residues long. The germline V gene has CDR1 SGHRS and CDR2 YFSETQ. CDR3 residues: CASSTTAPTYEQYF. DNA of the CDR3: TGCGCCAGCAGCACGACAGCACCAACCTACGAGCAGTACTTC.

The V gene is TRBV9, the J gene TRBJ2-3; 8 nucleotides agree with TRBD2. Per the germline V gene, CDR1 is SGDLS and CDR2 is YYNGEE. The CDR3 totals 17 residues. The ends lost 0 bases at V and 3 bases at J; junction bases unmatched: 9. The CDR3 DNA reads TGTGCCAGCAGCGTAGCCATAGCGGGGCGTCTTACAGATACGCAGTATTTT. Translated: CASSVAIAGRLTDTQYF.

This rearrangement joins TRBV4-1 to TRBJ2-3; possible D gene TRBD1, 5 bases. The V end was cut by 1 base, the J end by 5 bases, with 19 bases between. Germline V gene lookup returns CDR1 MGHRA and CDR2 YSYEKL. The CDR3 runs 17 residues. The CDR3 DNA is TGCGCCAGCAGCCAAGGTAGTACTTTTATAGGGGAAGATACGCAGTATTTT. Its protein is CASSQGSTFIGEDTQYF.

CDR3 nucleotides: TGTGCCAGCAGGGCCGGGACAGAAAATTCACCCCTCCACTTT. Its translation: CASRAGTENSPLHF. V gene TRBV2 combines with J gene TRBJ1-6; 7 positions agree with TRBD1. V was pared by 6 bases and J by 7 bases, with 6 bases of the junction left unmatched. There are 14 residues in the CDR3. From germline, CDR1 is SNHLY and CDR2 FYNNEI.

This clone is a singleton in its sample. The chain carries TRBV7-8 and TRBJ1-1; D is undetermined. CDR1 and CDR2 from the germline V gene are SGHVS and FQNEAQ. The CDR3 loop spans 12 amino acids. The V gene lost 5 bases and the J gene lost 0 bases, with 4 bases spanning the gap. Here the CDR3 DNA reads TGTGCCAGCAGCCCCGTGAACACTGAAGCTTTCTTT. The encoded protein is CASSPVNTEAFF.

CDR3 sequence (DNA): TGTGCCGGGGGACAGGGTGCAACAGATACGCAGTATTTT. It encodes CAGGQGATDTQYF. The chain carries TRBV30 and TRBJ2-3; 9 bases fit TRBD1. The CDR3 contains 13 residues. Germline V gives CDR1 GTSNPN, CDR2 SVGIG (reference sequence). The V gene end was trimmed by 8 bases and the J gene end by 3 bases; junction bases not matched to a gene: 6.

The V call is TRBV29-1, the J call TRBJ1-2; 7 bases are a match to TRBD1. Trimming cost V 4 bases and J 3 bases; bases outside gene matches: 5. The CDR3 extends over 13 amino acids. Germline values: CDR1 SQVTM, CDR2 ANQGSEA. The CDR3 here is CSVARGGDYGYTF. DNA for the CDR3: TGCAGCGTTGCCCGAGGGGGCGACTATGGCTACACCTTC.

The rearrangement links TRBV10-3 to TRBJ1-3, with TRBD1 identical over 9 bases. The CDR3 has 16 residues. Germline V gives CDR1 ENHRY, CDR2 SYGVKD. V was clipped by 9 bases and J by 6 bases; unmatched bases: 15. Here the CDR3 DNA reads TGTGCCATTAGACCTACGGGGGACAGGGCCGAAAACACCATATATTTT. This encodes CAIRPTGDRAENTIYF.

The chain combines TRBV4-2 with TRBJ2-3, with 8 bases that match TRBD2. The trim removed 0 bases at V and 1 base at J, leaving 6 bases unmatched. Per the germline V gene, CDR1 is LGHNA and CDR2 is YNFKEQ. The CDR3 extends over 17 amino acids. CDR3 sequence (DNA): TGTGCCAGCAGCCAAGATTGGGCGGGAGGAGGCACAGATACGCAGTATTTT. This sequence encodes CASSQDWAGGGTDTQYF.

This clone has just one count. The V call is TRBV7-8, the J call TRBJ1-1; tentative D call: TRBD1 (5 bases). The germline V gene has CDR1 SGHVS and CDR2 FQNEAQ. Trimming took 5 bases from V and 1 from J, leaving 14 bases between them. CDR3 length: 15 residues. The CDR3 sequence: CASSPGTGRNTEAFF. CDR3 DNA: TGTGCCAGCAGCCCGGGGACCGGGAGGAACACTGAAGCTTTCTTT. The full variable domain, its missing parts supplied by reference TRBV7-8 and TRBJ1-1, is GAGVSQSPRYKVAKRGQDVALRCDPISGHVSLFWYQQALGQGPEFLTYFQNEAQLDKSGLPSDRFFAERPEGSVSTLKIQRTQQEDSAVYLCASSPGTGRNTEAFFGQGTRLTVV.

This clone was picked up one time. The V gene is TRBV2, the J gene TRBJ2-1; D may be TRBD1 (5 bases). Trimming cost V 4 bases and J 6 bases, with 19 bases left between them. From germline, CDR1 is SNHLY and CDR2 FYNNEI. There are 16 residues in the CDR3. CDR3 in DNA: TGTGCCAGCAGTGGATGGCAGGGTACAGGAGTCAATGAGCAGTTCTTC. Translated: CASSGWQGTGVNEQFF.

This rearrangement joins TRBV30 to TRBJ1-6; D gene ambiguous. In germline, CDR1 is GTSNPN, CDR2 SVGIG (reference sequence). With 4 bases removed from V and 1 base from J, the gap between germline ends came to 17 bases. The CDR3 is made up of 17 amino acids. In DNA, the CDR3 is TGTGCCTGGACCGGGAATAGTTTGGGGTCCTATAATTCACCCCTCCACTTT. It encodes CAWTGNSLGSYNSPLHF. Full variable domain (missing parts from reference TRBV30 and TRBJ1-6): SQTIHQWPATLVQPVGSPLSLECTVEGTSNPNLYWYRQAAGRGLQLLFYSVGIGQISSEVPQNLSASRPQDRQFILSSKKLLLSDSGFYLCAWTGNSLGSYNSPLHFGNGTRLTVT.

This chain links TRBV27 with TRBJ2-1; 12 nucleotides agree with TRBD2. The germline V gene encodes CDR1 MNHEY and CDR2 SMNVEV (reference sequence). The CDR3 runs 14 residues. J was trimmed by 9 bases and V by 8 bases; bases with no gene match: 8. The CDR3 DNA sequence: TGTGCCAGCGCCGGGGCTAGCGGGAGGGGTGAGCAGTTCTTC. It encodes CASAGASGRGEQFF.

The CDR3 nucleotides are TGTGCCAGTACCGATCCTTTGGGGTCAGGGGGGTTGGCCGGGGAGCTGTTTTTT. It specifies CASTDPLGSGGLAGELFF. The V gene is TRBV19, the J gene TRBJ2-2; D perhaps matches TRBD1 (7 bases). CDR3 length equals 18 residues. Germline CDR1 reads LNHDA; CDR2 reads SQIVND (reference sequence). V lost 7 bases and J lost 6, with 27 bases in between. The variable domain in full, completed from reference TRBV19 and TRBJ2-2, reads DGGITQSPKYLFRKEGQNVTLSCEQNLNHDAMYWYRQDPGQGLRLIYYSQIVNDFQKGDIAEGYSVSREKKESFPLTVTSAQKNPTAFYLCASTDPLGSGGLAGELFFGEGSRLTVL.

This rearrangement joins TRBV5-1 to TRBJ2-3; D may be TRBD2 (5 bases). The CDR3 runs 15 residues. Trimming left V 0 bases short and J 2 bases short, with 10 bases between. Germline V CDR1 and CDR2: SGHRS, YFSETQ. The CDR3 DNA reads TGCGCCAGCAGCTTGGTGGACTCTTACACAGATACGCAGTATTTT. Protein: CASSLVDSYTDTQYF.

J is TRBJ2-5 and V is TRBV18; TRBD2 is a possible D gene (5 bases). This CDR3 has 15 amino acids. Trimming took 3 bases from V and 0 from J, leaving 11 bases between them. Germline assignment: CDR1 KGHSH and CDR2 LQKENI. The CDR3 here is CASSPGGQDQETQYF. The CDR3 DNA reads as TGTGCCAGCTCACCCGGAGGTCAGGACCAAGAGACCCAGTACTTC.

The chain carries TRBV5-1 and TRBJ2-5, with 9 bases fitting TRBD1. The V gene's germline CDR1 is SGHRS and CDR2 YFSETQ. The trim removed 5 bases at V and 1 base at J, leaving 6 bases unmatched. This CDR3 has 15 residues. CDR3 nucleotide sequence: TGCGCCAGCAGTTACGACAGGGGGGTCCAAGAGACCCAGTACTTC. It specifies CASSYDRGVQETQYF.

The chain recombines TRBV11-2 with TRBJ1-1, with 9 bases that match TRBD1. This CDR3 spans 12 amino acids. Germline loops: CDR1 SGHAT, CDR2 FQNNGV. J was trimmed by 8 bases and V by 5 bases; bases with no gene match: 3. CDR3: CASSPGQGEAFF. CDR3 sequence (DNA): TGTGCCAGCAGCCCTGGACAGGGGGAAGCTTTCTTT.